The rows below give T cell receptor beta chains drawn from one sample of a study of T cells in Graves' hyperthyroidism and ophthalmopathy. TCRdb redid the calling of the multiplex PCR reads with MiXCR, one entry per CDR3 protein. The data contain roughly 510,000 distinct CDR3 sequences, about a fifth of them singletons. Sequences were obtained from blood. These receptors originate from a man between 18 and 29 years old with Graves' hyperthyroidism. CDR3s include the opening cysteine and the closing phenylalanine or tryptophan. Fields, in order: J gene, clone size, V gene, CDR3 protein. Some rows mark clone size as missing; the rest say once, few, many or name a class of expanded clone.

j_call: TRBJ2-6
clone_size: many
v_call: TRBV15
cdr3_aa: CATSREAGGRFSGANVLTF

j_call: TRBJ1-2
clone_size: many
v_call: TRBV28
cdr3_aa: CASSLGAGLMAGRGYTF

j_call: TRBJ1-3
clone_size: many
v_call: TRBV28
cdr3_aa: CASSPANTIYF

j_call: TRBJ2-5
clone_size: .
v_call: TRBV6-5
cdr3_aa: CASSQSTGGEETQYF

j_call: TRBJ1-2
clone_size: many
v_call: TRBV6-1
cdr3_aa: CATSRDRGAYGYTF

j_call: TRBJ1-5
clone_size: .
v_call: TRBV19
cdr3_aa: CASSWSGQPQRF

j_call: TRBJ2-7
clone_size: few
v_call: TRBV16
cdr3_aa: CASSHSGEQYF

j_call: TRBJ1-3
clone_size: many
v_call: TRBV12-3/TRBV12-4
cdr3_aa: CASKTGTSGNTIYF

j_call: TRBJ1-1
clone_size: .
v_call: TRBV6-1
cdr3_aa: CASIQKVFGTEAFF

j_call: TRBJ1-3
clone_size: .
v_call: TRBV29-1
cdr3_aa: CSVDDPIGEGNTIYF

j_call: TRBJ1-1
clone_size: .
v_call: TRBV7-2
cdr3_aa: CASSLVVADEAFF

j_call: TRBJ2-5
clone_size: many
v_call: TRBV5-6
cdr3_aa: CASSLPTVQETQYF

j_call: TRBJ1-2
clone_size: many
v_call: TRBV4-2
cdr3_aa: CASSHPATGAGYTF

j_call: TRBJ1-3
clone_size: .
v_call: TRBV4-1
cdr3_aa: CASSQAHGGPGRGNTIYF

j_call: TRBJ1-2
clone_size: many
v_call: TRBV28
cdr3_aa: CASSLNWGRGYTF

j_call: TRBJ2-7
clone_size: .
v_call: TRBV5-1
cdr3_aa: CASSDPGGLGYEQYF

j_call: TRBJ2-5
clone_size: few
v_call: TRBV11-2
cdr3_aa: CASSLWRGLQETQYF

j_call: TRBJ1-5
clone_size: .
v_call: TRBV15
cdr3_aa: CATQQGGQPQHF

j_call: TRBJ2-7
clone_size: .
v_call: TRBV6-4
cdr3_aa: CASTRTGSYEQYF

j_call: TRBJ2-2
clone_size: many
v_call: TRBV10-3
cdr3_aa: CAISEGQNTGELFF

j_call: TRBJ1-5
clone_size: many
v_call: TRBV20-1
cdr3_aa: CSASDLGYRGQPQHF

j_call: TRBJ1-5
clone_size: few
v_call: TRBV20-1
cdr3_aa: CSAPGGDRGNQPQHF

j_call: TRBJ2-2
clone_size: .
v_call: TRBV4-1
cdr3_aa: CASSQLGQGRVEELFF

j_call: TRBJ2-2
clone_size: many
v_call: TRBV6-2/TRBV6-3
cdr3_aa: CASGTSGGAYFGELFF

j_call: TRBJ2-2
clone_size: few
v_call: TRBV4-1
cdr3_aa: CASSPHVPGELFF

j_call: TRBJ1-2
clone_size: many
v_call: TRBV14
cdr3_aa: CASPPTGYYGYTF

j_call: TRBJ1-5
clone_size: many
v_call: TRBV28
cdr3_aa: CASSWGANGNQPQHF

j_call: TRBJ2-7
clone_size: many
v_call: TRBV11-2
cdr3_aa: CASSAHFRPTTSSSYEQYF

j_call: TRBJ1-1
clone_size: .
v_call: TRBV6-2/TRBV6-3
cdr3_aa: CASSYSISQGAHTEAFF

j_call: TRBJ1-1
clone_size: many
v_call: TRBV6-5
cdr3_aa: CASRVDRANTEAFF

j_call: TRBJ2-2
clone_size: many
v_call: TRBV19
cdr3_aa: CASRRGVNTGELFF

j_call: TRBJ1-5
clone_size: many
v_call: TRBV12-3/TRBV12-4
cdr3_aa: CASSAGQIGQPQHF

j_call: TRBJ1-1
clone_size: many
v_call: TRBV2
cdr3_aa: CASTRLTGAEAFF

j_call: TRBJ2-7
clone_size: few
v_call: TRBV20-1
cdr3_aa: CSARGQGAIYEQYF

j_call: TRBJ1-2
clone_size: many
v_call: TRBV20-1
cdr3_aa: CSPPRTNYGYTF

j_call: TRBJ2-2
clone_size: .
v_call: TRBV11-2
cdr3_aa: CASSLGRTANTGELFF

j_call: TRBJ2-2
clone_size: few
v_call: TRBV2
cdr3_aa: CASTVLNGELFF

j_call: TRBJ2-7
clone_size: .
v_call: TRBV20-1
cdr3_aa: CSAPGLALSYEQYF

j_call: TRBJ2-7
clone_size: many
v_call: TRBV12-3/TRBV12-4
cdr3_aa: CASSSIYGGASYEQYF

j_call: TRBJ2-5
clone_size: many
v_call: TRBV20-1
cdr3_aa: CSARDIGVETQYF

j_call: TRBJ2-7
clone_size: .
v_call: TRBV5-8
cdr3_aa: CASSRGGFDYEQYF

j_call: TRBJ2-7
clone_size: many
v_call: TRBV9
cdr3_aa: CASSLRGASVEQYF

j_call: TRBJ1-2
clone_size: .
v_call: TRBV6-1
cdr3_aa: CASSPSRAANYGFTF

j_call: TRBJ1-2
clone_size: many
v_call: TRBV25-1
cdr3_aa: CASSETERPNGHGYTF

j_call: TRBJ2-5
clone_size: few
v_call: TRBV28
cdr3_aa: CASSPPLPVRYF

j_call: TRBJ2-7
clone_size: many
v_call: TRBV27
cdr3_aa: CASSTYGPQGIQYF

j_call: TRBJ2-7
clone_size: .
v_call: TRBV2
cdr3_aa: CASSRTSGASSYEQYF

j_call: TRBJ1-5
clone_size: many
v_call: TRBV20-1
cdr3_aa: CSAREGGSQPQHF

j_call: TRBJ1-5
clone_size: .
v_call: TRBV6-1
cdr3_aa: CASSMFRGDQPQHF

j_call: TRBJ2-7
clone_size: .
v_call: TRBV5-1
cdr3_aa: CASSTGTGGLYKQYF

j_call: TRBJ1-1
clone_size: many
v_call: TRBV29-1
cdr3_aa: CSVAPGSEAFF

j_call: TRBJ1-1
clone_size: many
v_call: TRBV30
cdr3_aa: CAWGRDRVGVEAFF

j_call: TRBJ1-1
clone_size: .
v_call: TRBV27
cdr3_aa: CASSFITALPGDTEAFF

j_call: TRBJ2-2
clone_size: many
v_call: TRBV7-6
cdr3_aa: CASSLGSMGTGELFF